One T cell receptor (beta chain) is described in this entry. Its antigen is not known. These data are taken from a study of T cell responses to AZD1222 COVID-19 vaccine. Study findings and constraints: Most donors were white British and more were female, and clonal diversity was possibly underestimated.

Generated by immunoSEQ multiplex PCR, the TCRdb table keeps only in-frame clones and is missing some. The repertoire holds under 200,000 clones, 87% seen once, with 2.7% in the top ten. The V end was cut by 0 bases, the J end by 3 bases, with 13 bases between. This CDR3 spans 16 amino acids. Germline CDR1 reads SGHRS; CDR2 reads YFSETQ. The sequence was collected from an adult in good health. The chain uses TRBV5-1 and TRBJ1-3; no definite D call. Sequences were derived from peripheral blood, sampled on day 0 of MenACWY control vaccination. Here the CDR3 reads CASSLGGSGFGNTIYF. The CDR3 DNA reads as TGCGCCAGCAGCTTGGGTGGTAGTGGATTTGGAAACACCATATATTTT.